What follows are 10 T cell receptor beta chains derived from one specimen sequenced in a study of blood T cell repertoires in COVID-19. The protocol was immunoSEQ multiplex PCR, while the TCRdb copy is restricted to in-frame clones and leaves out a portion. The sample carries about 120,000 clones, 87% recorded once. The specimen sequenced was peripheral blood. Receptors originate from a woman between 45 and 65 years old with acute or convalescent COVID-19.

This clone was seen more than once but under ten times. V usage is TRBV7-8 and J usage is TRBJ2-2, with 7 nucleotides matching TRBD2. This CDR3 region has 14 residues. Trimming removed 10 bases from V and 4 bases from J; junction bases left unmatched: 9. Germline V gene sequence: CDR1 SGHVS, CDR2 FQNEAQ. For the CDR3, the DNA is TGTGCCACCTCAGCGGGGCGAATCACCGGGGAGCTGTTTTTT. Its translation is CATSAGRITGELFF.

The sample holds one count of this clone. CDR3 sequence reads: CATSDGQETQYF. Written as DNA, the CDR3 is TGTGCCACCAGTGATGGTCAGGAGACCCAGTACTTC. V is TRBV24-1 and J is TRBJ2-5, with D hard to call. There are 12 residues in the CDR3. V lost 3 bases and J lost 5, with 6 bases in between. Germline CDR1 is KGHDR and CDR2 is SFDVKD.

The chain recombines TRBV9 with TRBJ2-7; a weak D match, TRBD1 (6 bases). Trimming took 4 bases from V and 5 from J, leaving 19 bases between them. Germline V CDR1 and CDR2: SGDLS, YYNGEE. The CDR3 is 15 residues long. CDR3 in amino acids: CASSKSWTVANEQYF. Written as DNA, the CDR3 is TGTGCCAGCAGCAAAAGTTGGACAGTGGCGAACGAGCAGTACTTC.

CDR3 DNA sequence: TGTGCCAGTAGTATTAGCTGGACTAGCGGGGACACAGATACGCAGTATTTT. Its protein product is CASSISWTSGDTDTQYF. This chain joins TRBV19 and TRBJ2-3, with 12 bases aligning to TRBD2. Germline V gene data show CDR1 as LNHDA and CDR2 as SQIVND (reference sequence). With V trimmed by 3 bases and J by 2 bases, 6 bases remained unmatched. The CDR3 spans 17 residues.

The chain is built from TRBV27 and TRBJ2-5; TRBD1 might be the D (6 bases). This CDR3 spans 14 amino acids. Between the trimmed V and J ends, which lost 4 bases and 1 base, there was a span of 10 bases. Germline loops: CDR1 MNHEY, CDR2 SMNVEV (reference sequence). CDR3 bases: TGTGCCAGCAGTTATGTGGGGGCCCAAGAGACCCAGTACTTC. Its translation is CASSYVGAQETQYF.

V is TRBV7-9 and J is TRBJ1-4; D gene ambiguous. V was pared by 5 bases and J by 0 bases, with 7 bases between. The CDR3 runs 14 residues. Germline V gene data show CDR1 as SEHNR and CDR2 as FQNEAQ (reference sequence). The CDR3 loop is CASSPRATNEKLFF. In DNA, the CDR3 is TGTGCCAGCAGCCCCCGGGCAACTAATGAAAAACTGTTTTTT.

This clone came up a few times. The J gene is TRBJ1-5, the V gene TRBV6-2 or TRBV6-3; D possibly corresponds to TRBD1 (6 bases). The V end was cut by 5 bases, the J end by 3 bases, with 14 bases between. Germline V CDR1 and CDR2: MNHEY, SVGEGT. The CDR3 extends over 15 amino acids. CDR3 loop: CASSQRTVYNQPQHF. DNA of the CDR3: TGTGCCAGCAGTCAACGGACAGTTTACAATCAGCCCCAGCATTTT.

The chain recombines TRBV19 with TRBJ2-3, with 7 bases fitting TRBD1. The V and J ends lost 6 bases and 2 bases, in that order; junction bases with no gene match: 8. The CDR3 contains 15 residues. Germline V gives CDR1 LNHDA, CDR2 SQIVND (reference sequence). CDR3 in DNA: TGTGCCAGTAGCATCGACAGGGTCTTCACAGATACGCAGTATTTT. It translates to CASSIDRVFTDTQYF.

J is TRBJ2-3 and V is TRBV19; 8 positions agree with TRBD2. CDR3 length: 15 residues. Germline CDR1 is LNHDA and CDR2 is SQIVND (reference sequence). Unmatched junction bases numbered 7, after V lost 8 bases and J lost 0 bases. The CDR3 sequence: CASLRAGASTDTQYF. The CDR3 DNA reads TGTGCCAGTTTGAGAGCGGGGGCTAGCACAGATACGCAGTATTTT.

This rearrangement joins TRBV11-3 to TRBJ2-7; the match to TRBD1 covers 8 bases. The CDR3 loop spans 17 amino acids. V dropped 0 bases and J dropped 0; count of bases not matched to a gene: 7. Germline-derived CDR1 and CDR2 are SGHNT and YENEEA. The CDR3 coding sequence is TGTGCCAGCAGCTTAGATTTACGGGACAGGAGCTCCTACGAGCAGTACTTC. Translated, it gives CASSLDLRDRSSYEQYF.